Listed below are T cell receptor beta chains from one sample, sequenced in a study of cytomegalovirus exposure and HLA in healthy donors. This table comes from immunoSEQ multiplex PCR, and its TCRdb copy is limited to in-frame clones, with some not included. The sample has some 57,000 clones; more than 80% are singletons. The sample consisted of PBMCs. The receptors come from a man aged 25 to 45 in good health and CMV-seropositive. The CDR3 runs from the conserved cysteine through the conserved F or W. Fields, in order: V gene, J gene, CDR3 protein.

TRBV19	TRBJ2-2	CASSPGQVSHTGELFF
TRBV9	TRBJ2-3	CASSVALSTDTQYF
TRBV5-5	TRBJ1-1	CASSFTGVLGNTEAFF
TRBV5-1	TRBJ2-7	CASSLEADLEQYF
TRBV6-1	TRBJ1-5	CASKTGSHQPQHF
TRBV6-5	TRBJ1-5	CASSYDSLDQPQHF
TRBV10-3	TRBJ2-1	CAISDPGDEQFF
TRBV5-1	TRBJ1-4	CASSLAEVGGKLFF
TRBV10-2	TRBJ2-3	CASIFRTSGVTDTQYF
TRBV7-9	TRBJ2-3	CASSPPTGRDTQYF
TRBV2	TRBJ1-1	CASSGVYRNTEAFF
TRBV7-3	TRBJ2-1	CASSLGSGTRANEQFF
TRBV7-2	TRBJ2-7	CASSLSTSGSYEQYF
TRBV6-5	TRBJ2-2	CASSSGATGELFF
TRBV5-1	TRBJ2-5	CASSLESGSVTQYF
TRBV11-2	TRBJ2-1	CASSQGGLAVGEQFF
TRBV5-1	TRBJ2-1	CASSLTGGTWDEQFF
TRBV18	TRBJ1-2	CASSPGEGGEDYGYTF
TRBV4-3	TRBJ2-7	CASSQDRGTYEQYF
TRBV6-5	TRBJ1-5	CASRSGDRVDQPQHF
TRBV6-5	TRBJ1-6	CASSYSNRDNSPLHF
TRBV7-9	TRBJ2-5	CASRGTQGRGETQYF
TRBV5-4	TRBJ2-3	CASSKGLAGGLPTADTQYF
TRBV7-6	TRBJ2-7	CASSSLGADLYEQYF
TRBV28	TRBJ2-1	CASSAGLNRRQNEQFF
TRBV19	TRBJ2-1	CAIRLAGDNEQFF
TRBV28	TRBJ2-7	CASSSGLAGSYEQYF
TRBV27	TRBJ2-2	CASSSLSNTGELFF
TRBV19	TRBJ1-6	CASREKEGYNSPLHF
TRBV5-1	TRBJ2-7	CASSLAVGQGSEQYF
TRBV11-3	TRBJ2-3	CASSLGQLAGYTDTQYF
TRBV6-6	TRBJ2-5	CASSYDRESETQYF
TRBV7-3	TRBJ1-1	CASSLNQDTEAFF
TRBV27	TRBJ2-3	CASWSTSGTDTQYF
TRBV25-1	TRBJ2-7	CASSELGDEQYF
TRBV10-1	TRBJ2-5	CASSDPFGGKETQYF
TRBV5-1	TRBJ1-1	CASSPNRRQAEAFF
TRBV18	TRBJ1-1	CASSPSDRRNTEAFF
TRBV19	TRBJ1-4	CASSYRGTNEKLFF
TRBV12-5	TRBJ1-5	CASGSRTGGGNQPQHF
TRBV11-2	TRBJ1-2	CASSQGNGNLYGYTF
TRBV5-6	TRBJ2-1	CASSLRGASGRYNEQFF
TRBV23-1	TRBJ1-5	CASSQSAGITNQPQHF
TRBV7-9	TRBJ2-3	CASSNPGTNTDTQYF
TRBV18	TRBJ1-6	CASSETGGGENSPLHF
TRBV12-5	TRBJ1-2	CASGLQYGYTF
TRBV11-2	TRBJ2-7	CASSSFGIRDSSYEQYF
TRBV7-8	TRBJ2-1	CASSLGSGPVF
TRBV28	TRBJ1-4	CASSRGNEKLFF
TRBV19	TRBJ1-2	CASRDRNYGYTF
TRBV12-5	TRBJ2-7	CASGLVTGKVYEQYF
TRBV6-5	TRBJ2-7	CASSDLAGEQYF
TRBV10-1	TRBJ1-3	CASSEWLRGRANTIYF
TRBV12-5	TRBJ2-7	CASGLDLGQGANEQYF
TRBV5-6	TRBJ1-4	CASSFEGRANEKLFF
TRBV6-5	TRBJ1-1	CAGREDLNTEAFF